This TCR beta chain was obtained from a study of T cells in localized non-small cell lung cancer. Germline-derived CDR1 and CDR2 are MDHEN and SYDVKM. The V and J ends lost 2 bases and 7 bases respectively, with 6 bases between them. The CDR3 extends over 12 amino acids. The protocol was immunoSEQ multiplex PCR, while the TCRdb copy is restricted to in-frame clones and leaves out a portion. The data hold roughly 5,200 clones, with about three fifths observed a single time. A single count supports this clone. This sequence joins TRBV28 and TRBJ2-1, with D unclear. The sequence came from a male donor aged 60 or older with stage I squamous cell lung carcinoma. Here the sequenced sample was lymph node tissue, taken before any cancer treatment. The CDR3, as DNA: TGTGCCAGCAGTTTAGGATGGAATGAGCAGTTCTTC. It is translated as CASSLGWNEQFF.